The rows below give T cell receptor beta chains drawn from one sample of a study of PD-1 blockade in mismatch repair-deficient tumors. Clones were sequenced by immunoSEQ multiplex PCR, and TCRdb holds only the in-frame ones, with some missing. The sample gives under 150,000 clones, about 88% of which show up once; 10% to 15% is in the top ten. This sample comprised peripheral blood, obtained roughly 67 weeks after starting pembrolizumab. The receptor set was obtained from an adult with mismatch repair-deficient cancer. Both conserved end residues are part of each CDR3. A D gene is named only where the DNA matches it firmly.

V gene	J gene	D gene	CDR3 protein	CDR3 DNA
TRBV7-8	TRBJ1-2	-	CASSPGTRQNTF	TGTGCCAGCAGCCCCGGGACACGGCAGAACACCTTC
TRBV7-2	TRBJ2-5	-	CASSLAPDRAETQYF	TGTGCCAGCAGCTTAGCTCCCGATCGTGCGGAGACCCAGTACTTC
TRBV4-1	TRBJ2-7	-	CASSHGRSYEQYF	TGCGCCAGCAGCCATGGACGGTCCTACGAGCAGTACTTC
TRBV5-6	TRBJ2-4	TRBD1	CASSGGGQGQYF	TGTGCCAGCAGCGGTGGGGGACAGGGACAGTACTTC
TRBV27	TRBJ2-7	TRBD2	CASSFSGMVGEQYF	TGTGCCAGCAGTTTCAGCGGGATGGTTGGCGAGCAGTACTTC
TRBV6-5	TRBJ2-1	-	CASSFSSSYNEQFF	TGTGCCAGCAGTTTCTCAAGCTCCTACAATGAGCAGTTCTTC
TRBV18	TRBJ2-5	-	CASSPYEQETQYF	TGTGCCAGCTCACCGTACGAACAAGAGACCCAGTACTTC
TRBV27	TRBJ2-2	-	CASSFAGIGELFF	TGTGCCAGCAGTTTTGCAGGGATCGGGGAGCTGTTTTTT
TRBV4-1	TRBJ2-5	-	CASSQDLETQYF	TGCGCCAGCAGCCAAGACCTGGAGACCCAGTACTTC
TRBV7-9	TRBJ1-2	-	CASSLDVGFYGYTF	TGTGCCAGCAGCTTAGATGTTGGATTTTATGGCTACACCTTC